The rows below give T cell receptor beta chains drawn from one sample of a study of blood T cell repertoires in COVID-19. Sequencing was performed with immunoSEQ multiplex PCR; in TCRdb, only in-frame clones are kept and a portion is missing. In the table there are 300,000 to 400,000 clones, around 92% of which are singletons. Specimen: peripheral blood. The receptors stem from a young woman with COVID-19, enrolled during active disease. Both conserved end residues are part of each CDR3.

j_call	v_call	cdr3_aa
TRBJ1-6	TRBV7-9	CASSFGGDNSPLHF
TRBJ2-1	TRBV30	CAWTMGLAGYNEQFF
TRBJ2-1	TRBV20-1	CSTPWGLGQFF
TRBJ2-5	TRBV14	CASSPQVGTGSQETQYF
TRBJ2-5	TRBV3-1/TRBV3-2	CASSQDYAGSYQETQYF
TRBJ2-7	TRBV11-2	CASSQGQGVFYEQYF
TRBJ2-5	TRBV27	CASSQEKSYGRGQETQYF
TRBJ2-1	TRBV7-2	CASSLGYSGAPFF
TRBJ2-5	TRBV29-1	CSLYIAGGRETQYF
TRBJ1-1	TRBV19	CASSRQGDTEAFF
TRBJ2-3	TRBV14	CASSRRTGLPGPDTQYF
TRBJ1-2	TRBV12-3/TRBV12-4	CAILGETNYGYTF
TRBJ1-1	TRBV11-3	CASSFKGFEAFF
TRBJ1-6	TRBV3-1/TRBV3-2	CASSGPKPRNSYNSPLHF
TRBJ2-7	TRBV4-1	CASSLAYHVTRGSYEQYF
TRBJ2-3	TRBV9	CASSVASGRMQYF
TRBJ2-7	TRBV2	CASSEYRDMPYEQYF
TRBJ2-1	TRBV4-3	CASRRTSSLEQFF
TRBJ1-1	TRBV4-1	CASSQETGPFGAFF
TRBJ1-2	TRBV5-1	CASSLEGMDGYTF
TRBJ1-5	TRBV28	CASSWFRQGDSQHF
TRBJ2-6	TRBV27	CASAFTWATLSPTSSGANVLTF
TRBJ2-1	TRBV7-9	CASSFTSRTGYNEQFF
TRBJ1-4	TRBV6-2/TRBV6-3	CASSYLQGGSDEKLFF
TRBJ1-5	TRBV15	CATSRGTGSNQPQHF
TRBJ2-1	TRBV5-1	CASSFPGVDEQFF
TRBJ1-2	TRBV19	CASSIALGGHGYTF
TRBJ1-2	TRBV28	CASSVGQGFGYTF
TRBJ1-6	TRBV23-1	CASSSWDRGKNSPLHF
TRBJ1-4	TRBV7-6	CASSPRTGGVKEKLFF
TRBJ2-3	TRBV14	CASSQAPTITSADTQYF
TRBJ2-1	TRBV3-1/TRBV3-2	CASSPGGGAKEQFF
TRBJ2-5	TRBV7-2	CASSSPAGTSIRETQYF
TRBJ2-1	TRBV19	CASSIERWTSGSNEQFF
TRBJ1-2	TRBV12-3/TRBV12-4	CASSWEPYGYTF
TRBJ1-1	TRBV2	CATRNLIVGAAFF
TRBJ2-1	TRBV4-1	CASSQGLAGANEQFF
TRBJ1-3	TRBV9	CASREGNSGNTIYF
TRBJ2-5	TRBV4-2	CASSQDRRETQYF
TRBJ1-5	TRBV10-2	CASNPIGTGGKQPQHF
TRBJ2-3	TRBV13	CASSAARGPTDTQYF
TRBJ2-2	TRBV4-3	CASSQEAPGGSTGELFF
TRBJ2-5	TRBV12-2	CASPPPLWCRWEFQETQYF
TRBJ2-2	TRBV12-2	CASRLTRAKTNTGELFF
TRBJ2-1	TRBV19	CASSDRSRGSYNEQFF
TRBJ2-7	TRBV5-1	CASSLVDRLTYEQYF
TRBJ2-7	TRBV10-3	CAISDRDTLPSYEQYF
TRBJ1-2	TRBV10-3	CAISDAGPHGYTF
TRBJ1-3	TRBV3-1/TRBV3-2	CASSRLSSGNTIYF
TRBJ2-1	TRBV7-9	CASSLGTGYNEQFF
TRBJ2-1	TRBV5-1	CASSQTGTGVDEQFF
TRBJ1-6	TRBV6-5	CASSYDGADSPLHF
TRBJ2-7	TRBV15	CATSSPDRAAGQYF